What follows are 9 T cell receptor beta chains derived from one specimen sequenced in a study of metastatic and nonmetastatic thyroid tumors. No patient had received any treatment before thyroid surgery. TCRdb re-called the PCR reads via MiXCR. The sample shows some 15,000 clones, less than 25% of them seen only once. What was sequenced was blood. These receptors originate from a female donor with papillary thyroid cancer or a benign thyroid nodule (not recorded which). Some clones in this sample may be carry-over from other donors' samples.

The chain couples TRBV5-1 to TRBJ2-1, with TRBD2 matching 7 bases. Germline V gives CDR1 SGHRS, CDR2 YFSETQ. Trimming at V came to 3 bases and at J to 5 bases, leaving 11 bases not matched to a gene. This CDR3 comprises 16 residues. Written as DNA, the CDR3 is TGCGCCAGCAGCTCACGCCGGACTAGTGGCAACAATGAGCAGTTCTTC. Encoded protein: CASSSRRTSGNNEQFF.

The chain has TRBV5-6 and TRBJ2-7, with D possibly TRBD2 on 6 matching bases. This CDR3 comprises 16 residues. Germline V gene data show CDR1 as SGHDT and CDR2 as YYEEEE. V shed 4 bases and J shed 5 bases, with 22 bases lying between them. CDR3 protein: CASSRLEGMEGDEQYF. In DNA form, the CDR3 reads TGTGCCAGCAGCCGACTAGAGGGCATGGAGGGCGACGAGCAGTACTTC.

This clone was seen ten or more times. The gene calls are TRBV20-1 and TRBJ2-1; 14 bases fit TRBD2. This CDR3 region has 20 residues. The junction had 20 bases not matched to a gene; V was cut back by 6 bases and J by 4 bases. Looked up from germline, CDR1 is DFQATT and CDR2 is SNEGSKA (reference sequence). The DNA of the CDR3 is TGCAGTGCACCGGGACTAGCGGGAGCCCATTTAGGGGGGGCTTACAATGAGCAGTTCTTC. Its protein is CSAPGLAGAHLGGAYNEQFF.

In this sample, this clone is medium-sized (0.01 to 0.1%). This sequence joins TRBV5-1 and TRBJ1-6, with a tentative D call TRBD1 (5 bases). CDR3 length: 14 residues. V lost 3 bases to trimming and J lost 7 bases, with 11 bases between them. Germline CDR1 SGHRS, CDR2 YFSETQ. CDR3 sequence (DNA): TGCGCCAGCAGCTCAGGGTTCTACAATTCACCCCTCCACTTT. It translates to CASSSGFYNSPLHF.

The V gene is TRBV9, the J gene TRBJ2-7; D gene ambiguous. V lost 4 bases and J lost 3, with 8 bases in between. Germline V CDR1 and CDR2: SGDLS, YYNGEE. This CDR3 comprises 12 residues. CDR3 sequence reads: CASSPLIYEQYF. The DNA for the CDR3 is TGTGCCAGCAGCCCACTAATCTACGAGCAGTACTTC.

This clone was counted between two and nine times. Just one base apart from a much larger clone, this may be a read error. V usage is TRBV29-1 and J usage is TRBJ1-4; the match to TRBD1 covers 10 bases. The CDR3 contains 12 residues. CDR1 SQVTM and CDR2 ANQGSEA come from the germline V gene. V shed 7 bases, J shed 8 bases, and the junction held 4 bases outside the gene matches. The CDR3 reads CSAGQGTEKLFF. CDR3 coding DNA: TGCAGCGCGGGACAGGGGACGGAAAAACTGTTTTTT.

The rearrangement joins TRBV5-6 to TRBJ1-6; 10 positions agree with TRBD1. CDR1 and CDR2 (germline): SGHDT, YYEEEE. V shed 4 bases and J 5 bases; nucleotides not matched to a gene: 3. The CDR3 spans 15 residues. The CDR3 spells CASSPGTGDNSPLHF. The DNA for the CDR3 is TGTGCCAGCAGCCCCGGGACAGGGGATAATTCACCCCTCCACTTT. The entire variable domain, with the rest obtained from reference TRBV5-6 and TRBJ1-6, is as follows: DAGVTQSPTHLIKTRGQQVTLRCSPKSGHDTVSWYQQALGQGPQFIFQYYEEEERQRGNFPDRFSGHQFPNYSSELNVNALLLGDSALYLCASSPGTGDNSPLHFGNGTRLTVT.

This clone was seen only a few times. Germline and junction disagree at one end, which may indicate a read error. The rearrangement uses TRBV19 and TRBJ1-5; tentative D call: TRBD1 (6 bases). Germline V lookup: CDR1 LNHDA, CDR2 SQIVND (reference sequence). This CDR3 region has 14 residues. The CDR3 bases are TGTTCCAGTAGCCGGACAGTGAGAAATCAGCCCCAGCATTTT. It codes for CSSSRTVRNQPQHF.

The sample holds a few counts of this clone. The CDR3 loop reads CASSFWTGLREQYF. The CDR3 coding sequence is TGTGCCAGCAGCTTCTGGACAGGGCTAAGGGAGCAGTACTTC. The chain couples TRBV2 to TRBJ2-7; 8 nucleotides line up with TRBD1. CDR3 length: 14 residues. With 6 bases clipped from V and 7 bases from J, the junction kept 11 bases outside the gene matches. Germline CDR1 SNHLY, CDR2 FYNNEI.